This T cell receptor (beta chain) came from a study of cytomegalovirus exposure and HLA in healthy donors. Overall study results and limits: Cytomegalovirus status was reportedly diagnosed by the classifier with high specificity and sensitivity. Across donors, sequencing depth was assumed by presence/absence analyses to be roughly uniform. The authors listed around 150 TCR beta chains as cytomegalovirus-associated.

The CDR3 spans 13 residues. Looked up from germline, CDR1 is SGHAT and CDR2 is FQNNGV. V was clipped by 5 bases and J by 3 bases, with 8 bases between them. Primers: 60 Vbeta forward and 13 Jbeta reverse. Study processing details: Later, an analysis found roughly 80 million unique TCR beta chains, and about 10 million of these were shared. TCRdb keeps only in-frame clones here, not all; method: immunoSEQ multiplex PCR. The V and J calls and the clone size are those of that table, but D and trimming were determined from the DNA. Of some 160,000 clones listed, over 70% are singletons. As for this clone: The antigen is undetermined.

The sequencing input was PBMCs. V and J are TRBV11-2 and TRBJ2-4; D is perhaps TRBD2 (6 bases). This TCR was recovered from a woman in her thirties or forties in good health and CMV-seropositive. The CDR3 coding sequence is TGTGCCAGCAGCCCGGACTACAAAAACATTCAGTACTTC. This sequence encodes CASSPDYKNIQYF.